Sequencing of this T cell receptor beta chain was carried out in a study of cytomegalovirus exposure and HLA in healthy donors. Study context: Previous work identified some 120 million unique TCR beta sequences from around 170 million T cells.

With regard to this clone: What it binds is not known.

The study ran its PCR with 60 Vbeta and 13 Jbeta primers. Profiled with immunoSEQ multiplex PCR; TCRdb holds only in-frame clones, not every one. The table includes roughly 130,000 clones, 75% to 85% detected once. Germline lookup yields CDR1 SGHNT and CDR2 YYREEE (reference sequence). CDR3 length: 15 residues. Trimming stripped 0 bases from V and 4 bases from J, with 8 bases between. Study results and limitations: Versus the approximately 700-donor mean, an Asian-associated ancestry cluster reportedly showed fewer N-insertions in a later analysis. Later work associated around 18,000 TCR beta sequences with HLA alleles at 0.05 false discovery rate.

The sample taken for sequencing was PBMCs. This receptor was obtained from a woman aged 18-29 years in good health and CMV-seropositive. This chain uses TRBV5-4 with TRBJ2-6; D might be TRBD1 (5 bases). CDR3 bases: TGTGCCAGCAGCTTGGAAGGGGCCGGGGCCAACGTCCTGACTTTC. Encoded protein: CASSLEGAGANVLTF.